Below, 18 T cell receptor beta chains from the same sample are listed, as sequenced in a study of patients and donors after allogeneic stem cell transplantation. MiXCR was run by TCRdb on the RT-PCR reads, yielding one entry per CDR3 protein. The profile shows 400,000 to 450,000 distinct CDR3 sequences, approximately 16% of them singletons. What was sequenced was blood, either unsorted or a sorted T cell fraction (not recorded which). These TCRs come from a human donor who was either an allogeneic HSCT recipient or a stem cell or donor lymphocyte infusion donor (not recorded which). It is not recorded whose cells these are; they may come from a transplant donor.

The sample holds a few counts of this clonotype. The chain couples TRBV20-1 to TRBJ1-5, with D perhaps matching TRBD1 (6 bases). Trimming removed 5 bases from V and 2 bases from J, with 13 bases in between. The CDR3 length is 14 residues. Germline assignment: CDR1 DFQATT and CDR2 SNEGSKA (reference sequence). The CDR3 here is CSASDRRGNQPQHF. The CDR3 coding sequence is TGCAGTGCTTCTGACAGGAGGGGCAATCAGCCCCAGCATTTT.

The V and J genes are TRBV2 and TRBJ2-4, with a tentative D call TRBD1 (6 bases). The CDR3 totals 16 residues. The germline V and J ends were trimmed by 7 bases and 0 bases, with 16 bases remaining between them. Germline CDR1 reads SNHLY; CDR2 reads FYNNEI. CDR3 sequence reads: CASIRQDSIAKNIQYF. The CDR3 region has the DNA TGTGCCAGCATTAGACAGGATTCTATAGCCAAAAACATTCAGTACTTC.

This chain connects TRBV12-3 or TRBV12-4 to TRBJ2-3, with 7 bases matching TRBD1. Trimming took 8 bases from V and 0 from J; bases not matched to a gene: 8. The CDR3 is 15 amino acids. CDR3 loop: CASATGVRSTDTQYF. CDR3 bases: TGTGCCAGCGCTACAGGGGTTAGGAGCACAGATACGCAGTATTTT.

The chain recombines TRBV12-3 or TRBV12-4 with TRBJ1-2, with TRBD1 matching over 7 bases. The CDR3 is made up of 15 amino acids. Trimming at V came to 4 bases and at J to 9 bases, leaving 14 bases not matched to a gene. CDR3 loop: CASSSRPDRPLSYTF. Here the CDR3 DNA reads TGTGCCAGCAGTTCACGTCCGGACAGGCCCCTAAGCTACACCTTC.

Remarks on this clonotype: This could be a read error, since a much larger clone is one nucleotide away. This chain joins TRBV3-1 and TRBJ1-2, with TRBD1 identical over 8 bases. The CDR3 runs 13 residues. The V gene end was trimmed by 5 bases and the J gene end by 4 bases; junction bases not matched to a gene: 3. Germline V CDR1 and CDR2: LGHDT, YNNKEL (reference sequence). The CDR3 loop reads CASSEDRVYGYTF. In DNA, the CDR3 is TGTGCCAGCAGCGAGGACAGGGTCTATGGCTACACCTTC.

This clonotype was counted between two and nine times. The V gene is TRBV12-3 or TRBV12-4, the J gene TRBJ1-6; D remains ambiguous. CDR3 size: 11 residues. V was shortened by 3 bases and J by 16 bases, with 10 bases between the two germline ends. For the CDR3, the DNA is TGTGCCAGCAGTTTCGGTCTAGGGCTCCACTTT. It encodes CASSFGLGLHF.

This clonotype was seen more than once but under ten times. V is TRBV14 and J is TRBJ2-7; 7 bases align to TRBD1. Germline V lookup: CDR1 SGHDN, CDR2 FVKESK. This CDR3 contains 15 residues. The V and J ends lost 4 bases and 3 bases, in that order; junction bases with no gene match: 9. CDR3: CASSPTWDRHYEQYF. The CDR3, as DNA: TGTGCCAGCAGCCCCACCTGGGACAGACACTACGAGCAGTACTTC.

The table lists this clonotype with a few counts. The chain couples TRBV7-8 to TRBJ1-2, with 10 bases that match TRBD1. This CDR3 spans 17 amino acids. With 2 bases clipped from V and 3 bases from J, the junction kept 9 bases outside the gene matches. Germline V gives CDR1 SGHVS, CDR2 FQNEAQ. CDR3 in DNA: TGTGCCAGCAGCTTAAGACCTTGGGACAGGGGAGACTATGGCTACACCTTC. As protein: CASSLRPWDRGDYGYTF.

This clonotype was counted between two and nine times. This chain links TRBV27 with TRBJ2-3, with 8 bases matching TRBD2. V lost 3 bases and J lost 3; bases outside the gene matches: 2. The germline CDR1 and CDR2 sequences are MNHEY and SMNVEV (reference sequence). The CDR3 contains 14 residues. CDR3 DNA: TGTGCCAGCAGTTTTAGCGGGAAGACAGATACGCAGTATTTT. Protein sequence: CASSFSGKTDTQYF.

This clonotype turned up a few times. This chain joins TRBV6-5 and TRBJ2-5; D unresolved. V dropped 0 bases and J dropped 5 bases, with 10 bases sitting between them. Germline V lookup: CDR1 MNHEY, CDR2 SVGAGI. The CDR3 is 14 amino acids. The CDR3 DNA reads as TGTGCCAGCAGTTACTCGAAGGCGTCCGAGACCCAGTACTTC. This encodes CASSYSKASETQYF.

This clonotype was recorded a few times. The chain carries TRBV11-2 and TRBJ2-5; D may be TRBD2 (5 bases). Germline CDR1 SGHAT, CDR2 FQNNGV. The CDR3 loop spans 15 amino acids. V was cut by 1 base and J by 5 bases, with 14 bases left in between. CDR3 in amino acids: CASSLGLRAGETQYF. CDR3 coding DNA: TGTGCCAGCAGCTTAGGGTTGAGGGCCGGGGAGACCCAGTACTTC.

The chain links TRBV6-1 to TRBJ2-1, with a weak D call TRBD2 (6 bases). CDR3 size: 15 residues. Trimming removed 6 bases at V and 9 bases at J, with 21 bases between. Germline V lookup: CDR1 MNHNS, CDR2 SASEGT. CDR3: CASRPSEGRYGEQFF. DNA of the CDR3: TGTGCCAGCAGGCCATCGGAGGGGCGTTATGGTGAGCAGTTCTTC.

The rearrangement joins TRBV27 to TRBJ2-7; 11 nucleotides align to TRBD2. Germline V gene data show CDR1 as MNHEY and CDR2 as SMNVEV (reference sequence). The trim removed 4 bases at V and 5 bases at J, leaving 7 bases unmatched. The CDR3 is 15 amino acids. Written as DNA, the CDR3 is TGTGCCAGCAGTTCAGTACTAGCGGGAGTCCACGAGCAGTACTTC. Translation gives CASSSVLAGVHEQYF.

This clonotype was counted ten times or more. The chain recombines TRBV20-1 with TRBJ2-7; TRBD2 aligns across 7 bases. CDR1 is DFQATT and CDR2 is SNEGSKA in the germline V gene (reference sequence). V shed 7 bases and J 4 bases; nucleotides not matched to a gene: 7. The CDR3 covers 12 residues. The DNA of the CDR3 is TGCAGTGTCCGCGGGAGAGCGTACGAGCAGTACTTC. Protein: CSVRGRAYEQYF.

The CDR3 nucleotides read TGTGCCAGCAGCTCCCGGGGCCCGAACATTCAGTACTTC. Translating gives CASSSRGPNIQYF. The gene calls are TRBV11-3 and TRBJ2-4; D tentatively reads TRBD1 or TRBD2 (5 bases each). CDR1 SGHNT and CDR2 YENEEA come from the germline V gene. The ends were cut back, 4 bases at V and 7 bases at J, with 11 bases in the middle. CDR3 length: 13 residues.

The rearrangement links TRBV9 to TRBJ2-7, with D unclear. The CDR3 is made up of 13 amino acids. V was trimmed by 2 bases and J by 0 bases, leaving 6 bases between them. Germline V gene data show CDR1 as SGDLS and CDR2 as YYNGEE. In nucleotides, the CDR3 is TGTGCCAGCAGCGTCCTCCCCTCCTACGAGCAGTACTTC. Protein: CASSVLPSYEQYF.

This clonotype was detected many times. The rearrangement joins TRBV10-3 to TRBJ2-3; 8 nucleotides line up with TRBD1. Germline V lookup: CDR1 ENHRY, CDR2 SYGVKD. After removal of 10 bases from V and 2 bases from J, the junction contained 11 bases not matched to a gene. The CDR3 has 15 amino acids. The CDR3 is CATAQGARVTDTQYF. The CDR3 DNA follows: TGTGCCACCGCTCAGGGGGCGCGGGTCACAGATACGCAGTATTTT.

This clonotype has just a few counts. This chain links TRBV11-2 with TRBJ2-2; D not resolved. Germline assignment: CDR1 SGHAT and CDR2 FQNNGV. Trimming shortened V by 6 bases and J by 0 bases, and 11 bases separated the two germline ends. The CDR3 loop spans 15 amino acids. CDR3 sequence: CASSTDNTNTGELFF. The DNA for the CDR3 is TGTGCCAGCAGTACCGATAATACGAACACCGGGGAGCTGTTTTTT.